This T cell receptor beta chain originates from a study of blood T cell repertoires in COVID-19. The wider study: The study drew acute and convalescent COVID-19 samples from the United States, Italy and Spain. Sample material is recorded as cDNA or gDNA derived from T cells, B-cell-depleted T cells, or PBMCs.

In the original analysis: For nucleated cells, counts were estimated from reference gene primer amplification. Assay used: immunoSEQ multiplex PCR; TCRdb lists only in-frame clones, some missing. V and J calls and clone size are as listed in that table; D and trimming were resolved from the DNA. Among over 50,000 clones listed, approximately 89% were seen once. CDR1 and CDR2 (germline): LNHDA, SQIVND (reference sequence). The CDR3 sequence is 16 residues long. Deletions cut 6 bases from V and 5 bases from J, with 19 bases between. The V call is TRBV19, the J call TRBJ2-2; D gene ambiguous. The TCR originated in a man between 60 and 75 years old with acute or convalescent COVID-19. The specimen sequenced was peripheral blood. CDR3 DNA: TGTGCCAGTAGGCCCCCTTGGGCAGTTAAGACCGGGGAGCTGTTTTTT. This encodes CASRPPWAVKTGELFF.